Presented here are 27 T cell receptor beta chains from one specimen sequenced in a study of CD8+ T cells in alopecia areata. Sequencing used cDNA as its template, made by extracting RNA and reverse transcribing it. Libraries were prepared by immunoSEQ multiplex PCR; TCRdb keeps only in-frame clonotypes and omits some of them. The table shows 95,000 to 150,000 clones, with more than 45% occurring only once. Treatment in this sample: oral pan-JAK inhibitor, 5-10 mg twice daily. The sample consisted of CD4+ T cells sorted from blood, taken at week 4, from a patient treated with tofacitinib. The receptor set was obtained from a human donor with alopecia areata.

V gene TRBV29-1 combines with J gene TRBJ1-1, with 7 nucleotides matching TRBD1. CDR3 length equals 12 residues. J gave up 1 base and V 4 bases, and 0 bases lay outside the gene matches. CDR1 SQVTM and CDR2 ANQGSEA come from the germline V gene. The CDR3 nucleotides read TGCAGCGTTGGGGACAGGAACACTGAAGCTTTCTTT. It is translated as CSVGDRNTEAFF. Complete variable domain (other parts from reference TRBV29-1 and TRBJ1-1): SAVISQKPSRDICQRGTSLTIQCQVDSQVTMMFWYRQQPGQSLTLIATANQGSEATYESGFVIDKFPISRPNLTFSTLTVSNMSPEDSSIYLCSVGDRNTEAFFGQGTRLTVV.

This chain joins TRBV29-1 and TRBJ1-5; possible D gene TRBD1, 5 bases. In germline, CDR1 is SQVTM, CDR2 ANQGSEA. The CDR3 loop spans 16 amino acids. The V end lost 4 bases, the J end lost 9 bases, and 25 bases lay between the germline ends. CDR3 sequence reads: CSVVAGTSTAPGPQHF. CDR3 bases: TGCAGCGTTGTAGCGGGGACCTCGACGGCCCCGGGGCCCCAGCATTTT. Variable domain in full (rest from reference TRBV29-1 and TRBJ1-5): SAVISQKPSRDICQRGTSLTIQCQVDSQVTMMFWYRQQPGQSLTLIATANQGSEATYESGFVIDKFPISRPNLTFSTLTVSNMSPEDSSIYLCSVVAGTSTAPGPQHFGDGTRLSIL.

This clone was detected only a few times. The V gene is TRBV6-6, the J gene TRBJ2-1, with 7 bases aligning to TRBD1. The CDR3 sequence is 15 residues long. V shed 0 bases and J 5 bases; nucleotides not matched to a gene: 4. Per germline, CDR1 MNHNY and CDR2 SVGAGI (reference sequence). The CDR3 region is CASSYSAGGNNEQFF. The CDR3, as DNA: TGTGCCAGCAGTTACTCAGCAGGGGGTAACAATGAGCAGTTCTTC.

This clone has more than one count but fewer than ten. The CDR3 is CAISWSDEQYF. The CDR3, as DNA: TGTGCCATCAGCTGGTCGGACGAGCAGTACTTC. The chain couples TRBV10-3 to TRBJ2-7; no clear D. V shed 6 bases and J shed 5 bases, with 8 bases lying between them. The germline CDR1 and CDR2 sequences are ENHRY and SYGVKD. The CDR3 length is 11 residues.

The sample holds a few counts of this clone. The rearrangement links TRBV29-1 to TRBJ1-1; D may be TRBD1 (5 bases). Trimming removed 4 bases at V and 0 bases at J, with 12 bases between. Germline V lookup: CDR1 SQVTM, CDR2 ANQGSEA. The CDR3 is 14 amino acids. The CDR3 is CSVVSGTLNTEAFF. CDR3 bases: TGCAGCGTTGTATCCGGGACGTTGAACACTGAAGCTTTCTTT.

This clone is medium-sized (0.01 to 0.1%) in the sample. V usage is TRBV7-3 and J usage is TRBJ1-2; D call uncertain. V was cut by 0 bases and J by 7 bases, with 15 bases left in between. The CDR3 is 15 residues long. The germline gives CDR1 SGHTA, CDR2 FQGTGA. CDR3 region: CASSLTNGRISGYTF. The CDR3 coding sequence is TGTGCCAGCAGCTTAACGAACGGCAGGATTAGTGGCTACACCTTC.

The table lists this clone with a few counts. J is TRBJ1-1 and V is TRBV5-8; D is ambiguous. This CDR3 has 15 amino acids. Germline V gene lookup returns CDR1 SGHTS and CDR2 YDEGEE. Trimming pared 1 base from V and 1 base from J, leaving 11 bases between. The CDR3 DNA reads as TGTGCCAGCAGCTTGTTAGGGTACCCGAACACTGAAGCTTTCTTT. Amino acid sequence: CASSLLGYPNTEAFF.

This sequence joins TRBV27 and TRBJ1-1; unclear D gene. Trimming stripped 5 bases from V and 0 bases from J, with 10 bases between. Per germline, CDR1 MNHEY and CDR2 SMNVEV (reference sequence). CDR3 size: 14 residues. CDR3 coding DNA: TGTGCCAGCAGTCTGCAAGCGCTGAACACTGAAGCTTTCTTT. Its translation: CASSLQALNTEAFF.

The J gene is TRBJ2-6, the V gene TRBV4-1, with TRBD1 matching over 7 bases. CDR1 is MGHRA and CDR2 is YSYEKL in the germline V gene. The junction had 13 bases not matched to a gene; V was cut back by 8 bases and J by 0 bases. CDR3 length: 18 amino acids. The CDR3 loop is CASRKPGQRSSGANVLTF. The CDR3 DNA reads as TGCGCCAGCCGCAAACCGGGACAGCGAAGCTCTGGGGCCAACGTCCTGACTTTC.

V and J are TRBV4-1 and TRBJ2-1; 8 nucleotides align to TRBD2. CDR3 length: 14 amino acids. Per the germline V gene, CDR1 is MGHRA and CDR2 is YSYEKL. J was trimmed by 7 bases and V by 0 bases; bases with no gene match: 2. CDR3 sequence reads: CASSQETSGNEQFF. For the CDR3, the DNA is TGCGCCAGCAGCCAAGAAACTAGCGGTAATGAGCAGTTCTTC.

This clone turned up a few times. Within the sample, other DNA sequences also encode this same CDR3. DNA for the CDR3: TGTGCCAGCTCACCACAGGGGGACGGAACTGAAGCTTTCTTT. Protein sequence: CASSPQGDGTEAFF. The chain is built from TRBV18 and TRBJ1-1, with a tentative D call TRBD1 (6 bases). Germline CDR1 reads KGHSH; CDR2 reads LQKENI. V lost 1 base and J lost 5, with 11 bases in between. The length of the CDR3 is 14 residues.

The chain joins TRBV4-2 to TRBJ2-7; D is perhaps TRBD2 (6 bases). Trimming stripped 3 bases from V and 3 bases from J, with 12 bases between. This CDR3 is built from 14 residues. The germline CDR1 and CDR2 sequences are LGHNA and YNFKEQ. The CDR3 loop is CASSQPGTGYEQYF. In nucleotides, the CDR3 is TGTGCCAGCAGCCAGCCCGGGACTGGCTACGAGCAGTACTTC.

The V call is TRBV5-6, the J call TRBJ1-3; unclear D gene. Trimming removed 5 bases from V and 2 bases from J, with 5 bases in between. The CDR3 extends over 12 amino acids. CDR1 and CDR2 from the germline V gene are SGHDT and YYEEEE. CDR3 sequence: CASSTTGNTIYF. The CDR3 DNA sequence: TGTGCCAGCAGTACGACTGGAAACACCATATATTTT.

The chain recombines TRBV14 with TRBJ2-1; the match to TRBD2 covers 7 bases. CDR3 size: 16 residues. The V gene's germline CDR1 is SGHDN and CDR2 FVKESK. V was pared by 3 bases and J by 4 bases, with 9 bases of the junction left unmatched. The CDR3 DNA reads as TGTGCCAGCAGCCACCTCGGGACTAACAAATACAATGAGCAGTTCTTC. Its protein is CASSHLGTNKYNEQFF. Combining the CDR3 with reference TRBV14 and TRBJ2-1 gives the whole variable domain EAGVTQFPSHSVIEKGQTVTLRCDPISGHDNLYWYRRVMGKEIKFLLHFVKESKQDESGMPNNRFLAERTGGTYSTLKVQPAELEDSGVYFCASSHLGTNKYNEQFFGPGTRLTVL.

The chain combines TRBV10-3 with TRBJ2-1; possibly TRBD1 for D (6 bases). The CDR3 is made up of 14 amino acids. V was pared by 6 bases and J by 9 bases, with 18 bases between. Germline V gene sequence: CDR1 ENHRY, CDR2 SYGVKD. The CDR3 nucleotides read TGTGCCATCAGGTCCGGGACAAATTCTAGTGAGCAGTTCTTC. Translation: CAIRSGTNSSEQFF.

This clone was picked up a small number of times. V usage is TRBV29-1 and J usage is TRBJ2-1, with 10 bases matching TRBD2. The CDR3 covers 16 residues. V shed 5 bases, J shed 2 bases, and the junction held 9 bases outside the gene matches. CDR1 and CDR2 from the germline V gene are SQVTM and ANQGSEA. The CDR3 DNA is TGCAGCGTTCGGTCCTTGAGCGGGAGGGCCTACAATGAGCAGTTCTTC. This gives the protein CSVRSLSGRAYNEQFF.

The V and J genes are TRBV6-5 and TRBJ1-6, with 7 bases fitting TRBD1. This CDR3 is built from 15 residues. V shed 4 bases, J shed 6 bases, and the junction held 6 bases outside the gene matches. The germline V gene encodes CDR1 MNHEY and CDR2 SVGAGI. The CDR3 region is CASSSDRTGNSPLHF. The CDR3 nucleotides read TGTGCCAGCAGTTCGGACAGGACTGGTAATTCACCCCTCCACTTT.

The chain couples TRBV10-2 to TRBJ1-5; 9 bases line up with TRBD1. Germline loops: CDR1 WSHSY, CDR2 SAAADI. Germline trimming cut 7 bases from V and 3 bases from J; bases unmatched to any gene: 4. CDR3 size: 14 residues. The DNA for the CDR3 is TGCGCCAGCAAGGGGACAGGGACCAATCAGCCCCAGCATTTT. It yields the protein CASKGTGTNQPQHF.

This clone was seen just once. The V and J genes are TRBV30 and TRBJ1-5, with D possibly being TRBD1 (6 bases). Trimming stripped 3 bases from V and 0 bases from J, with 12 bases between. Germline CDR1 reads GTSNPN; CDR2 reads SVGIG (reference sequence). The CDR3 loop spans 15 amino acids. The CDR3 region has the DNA TGTGCCTGGAGCCGAGGGACATCTAGCAATCAGCCCCAGCATTTT. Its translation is CAWSRGTSSNQPQHF.

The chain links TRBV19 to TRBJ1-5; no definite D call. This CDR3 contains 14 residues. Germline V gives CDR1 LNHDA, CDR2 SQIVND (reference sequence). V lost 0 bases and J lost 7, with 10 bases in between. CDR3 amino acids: CASSIDLLGQPQHF. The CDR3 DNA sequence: TGTGCCAGTAGTATAGATCTTCTGGGGCAGCCCCAGCATTTT.

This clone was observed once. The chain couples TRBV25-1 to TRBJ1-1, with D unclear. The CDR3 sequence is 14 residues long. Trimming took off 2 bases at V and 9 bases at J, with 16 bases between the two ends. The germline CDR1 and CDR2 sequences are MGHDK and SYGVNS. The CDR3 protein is CASSENVGSEKAFF. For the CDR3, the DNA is TGTGCCAGCAGTGAAAATGTAGGTTCGGAGAAAGCTTTCTTT.

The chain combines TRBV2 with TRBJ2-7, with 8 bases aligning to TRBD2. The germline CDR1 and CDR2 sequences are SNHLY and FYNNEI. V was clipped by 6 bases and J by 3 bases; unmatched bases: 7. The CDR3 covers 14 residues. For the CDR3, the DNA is TGTGCCAGCAGCCCGGGACTAGGGAACTACGAGCAGTACTTC. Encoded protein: CASSPGLGNYEQYF.

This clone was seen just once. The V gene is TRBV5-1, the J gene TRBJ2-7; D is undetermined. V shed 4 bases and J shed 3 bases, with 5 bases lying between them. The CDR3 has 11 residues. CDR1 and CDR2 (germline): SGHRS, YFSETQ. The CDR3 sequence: CASSKSYEQYF. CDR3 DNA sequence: TGCGCCAGCAGCAAAAGCTACGAGCAGTACTTC.

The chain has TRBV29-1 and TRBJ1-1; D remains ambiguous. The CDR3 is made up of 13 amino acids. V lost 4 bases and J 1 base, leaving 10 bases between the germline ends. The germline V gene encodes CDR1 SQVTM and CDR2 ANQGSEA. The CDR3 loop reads CSVVWWENTEAFF. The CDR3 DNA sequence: TGCAGCGTTGTGTGGTGGGAGAACACTGAAGCTTTCTTT.

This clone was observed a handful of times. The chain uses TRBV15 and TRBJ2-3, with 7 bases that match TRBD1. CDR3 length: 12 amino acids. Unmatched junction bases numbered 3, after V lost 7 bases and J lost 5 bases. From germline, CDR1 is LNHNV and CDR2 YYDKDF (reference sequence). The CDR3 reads CATNRGRDTQYF. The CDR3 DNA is TGTGCCACCAACAGGGGAAGAGATACGCAGTATTTT.

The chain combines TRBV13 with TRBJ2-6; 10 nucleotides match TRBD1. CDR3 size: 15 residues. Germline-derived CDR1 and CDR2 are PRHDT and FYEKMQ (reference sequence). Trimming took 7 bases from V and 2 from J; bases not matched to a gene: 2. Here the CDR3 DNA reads TGTGCCAGCACCGACAGGGGGCCTGGGGCCAACGTCCTGACTTTC. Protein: CASTDRGPGANVLTF.

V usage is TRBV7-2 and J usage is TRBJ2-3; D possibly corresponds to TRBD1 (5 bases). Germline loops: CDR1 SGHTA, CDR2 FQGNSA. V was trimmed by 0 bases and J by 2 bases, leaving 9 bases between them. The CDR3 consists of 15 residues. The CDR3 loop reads CASSLAGVPTDTQYF. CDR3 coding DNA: TGTGCCAGCAGCTTAGCAGGGGTGCCCACAGATACGCAGTATTTT.